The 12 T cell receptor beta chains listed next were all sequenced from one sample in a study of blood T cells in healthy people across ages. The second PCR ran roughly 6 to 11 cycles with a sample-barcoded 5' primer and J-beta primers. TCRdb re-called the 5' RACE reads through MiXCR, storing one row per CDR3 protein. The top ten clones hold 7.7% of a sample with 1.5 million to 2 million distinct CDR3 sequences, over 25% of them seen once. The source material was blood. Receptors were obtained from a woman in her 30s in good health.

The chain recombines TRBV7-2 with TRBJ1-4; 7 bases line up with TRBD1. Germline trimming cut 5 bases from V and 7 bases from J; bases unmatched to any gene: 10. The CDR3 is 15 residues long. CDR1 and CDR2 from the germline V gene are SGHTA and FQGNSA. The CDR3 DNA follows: TGTGCCAGCAGCGAACGCGGGACAGCTGGTGAAAAACTGTTTTTT. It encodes CASSERGTAGEKLFF.

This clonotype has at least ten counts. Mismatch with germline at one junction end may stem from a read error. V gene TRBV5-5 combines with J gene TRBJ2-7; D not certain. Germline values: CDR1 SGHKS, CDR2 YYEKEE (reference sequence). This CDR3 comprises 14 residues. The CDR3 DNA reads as TGTGCCAGCAGCTTCGGCCTACCATCCTCCGAGCAGTACTTC. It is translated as CASSFGLPSSEQYF.

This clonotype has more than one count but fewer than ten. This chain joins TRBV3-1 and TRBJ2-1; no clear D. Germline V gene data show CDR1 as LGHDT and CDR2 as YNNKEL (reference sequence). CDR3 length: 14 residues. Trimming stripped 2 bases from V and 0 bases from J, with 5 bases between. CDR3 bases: TGTGCCAGCAGCCAACCGGACTCCTACAATGAGCAGTTCTTC. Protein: CASSQPDSYNEQFF.

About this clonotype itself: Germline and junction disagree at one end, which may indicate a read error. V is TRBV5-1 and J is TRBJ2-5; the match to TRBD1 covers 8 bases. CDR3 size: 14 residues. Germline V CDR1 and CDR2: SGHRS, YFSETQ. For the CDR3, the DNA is TGCGCCAGCAGCTTAGGACAGGGCCAAGAGGCCCAGTACTTC. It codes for CASSLGQGQEAQYF.

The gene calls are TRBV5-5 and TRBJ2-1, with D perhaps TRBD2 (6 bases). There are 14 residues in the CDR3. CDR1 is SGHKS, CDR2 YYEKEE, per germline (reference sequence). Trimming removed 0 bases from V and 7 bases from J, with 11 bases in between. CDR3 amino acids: CASSLDRGINEQFF. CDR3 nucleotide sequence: TGTGCCAGCAGCTTGGATCGGGGGATAAATGAGCAGTTCTTC.

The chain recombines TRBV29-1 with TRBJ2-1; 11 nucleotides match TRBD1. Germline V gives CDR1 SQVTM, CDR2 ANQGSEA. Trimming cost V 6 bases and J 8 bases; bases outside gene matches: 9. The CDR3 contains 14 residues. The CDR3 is CSVRRTGGLDEQFF. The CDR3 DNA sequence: TGCAGCGTCCGCCGGACAGGGGGCTTGGATGAGCAGTTCTTC.

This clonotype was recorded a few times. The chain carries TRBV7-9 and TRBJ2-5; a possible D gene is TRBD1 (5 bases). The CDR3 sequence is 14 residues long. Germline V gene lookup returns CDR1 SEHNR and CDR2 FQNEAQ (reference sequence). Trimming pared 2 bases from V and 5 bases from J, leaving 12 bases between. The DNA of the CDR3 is TGTGCCAGCAGCTTACTGGGGCAGCCGGAGACCCAGTACTTC. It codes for CASSLLGQPETQYF.

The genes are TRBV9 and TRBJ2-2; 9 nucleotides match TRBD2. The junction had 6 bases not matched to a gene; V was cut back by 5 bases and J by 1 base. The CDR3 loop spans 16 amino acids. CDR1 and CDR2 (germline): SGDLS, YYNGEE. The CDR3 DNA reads TGTGCCAGCAGTGACTCTAGCGGGGTGAACACCGGGGAGCTGTTTTTT. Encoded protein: CASSDSSGVNTGELFF. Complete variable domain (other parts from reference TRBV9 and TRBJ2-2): DSGVTQTPKHLITATGQRVTLRCSPRSGDLSVYWYQQSLDQGLQFLIQYYNGEERAKGNILERFSAQQFPDLHSELNLSSLELGDSALYFCASSDSSGVNTGELFFGEGSRLTVL.

CDR3 amino acids: CASRVTSANEQYF. CDR3 in DNA: TGTGCCAGCAGGGTGACTAGCGCTAATGAGCAGTACTTC. The chain is built from TRBV6-2 or TRBV6-3 and TRBJ2-1; TRBD2 matches at 8 bases. The J call could be wrong; TRBJ2-7 is a better fit for the DNA end. Germline assignment: CDR1 MNHEY and CDR2 SVGEGT. The CDR3 contains 13 residues.

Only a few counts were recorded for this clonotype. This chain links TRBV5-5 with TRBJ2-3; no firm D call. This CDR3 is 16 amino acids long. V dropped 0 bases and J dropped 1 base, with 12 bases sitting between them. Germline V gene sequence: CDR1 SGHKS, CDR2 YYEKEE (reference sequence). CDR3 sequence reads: CASSLAILGRTDTQYF. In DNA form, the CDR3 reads TGTGCCAGCAGCTTGGCGATCCTAGGGCGCACAGATACGCAGTATTTT.

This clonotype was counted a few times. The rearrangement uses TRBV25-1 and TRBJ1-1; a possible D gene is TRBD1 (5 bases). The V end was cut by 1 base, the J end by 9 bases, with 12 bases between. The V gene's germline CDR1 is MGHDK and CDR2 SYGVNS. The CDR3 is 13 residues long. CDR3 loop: CASSESGRVKAFF. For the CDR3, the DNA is TGTGCCAGCAGTGAATCGGGCAGGGTGAAAGCTTTCTTT.

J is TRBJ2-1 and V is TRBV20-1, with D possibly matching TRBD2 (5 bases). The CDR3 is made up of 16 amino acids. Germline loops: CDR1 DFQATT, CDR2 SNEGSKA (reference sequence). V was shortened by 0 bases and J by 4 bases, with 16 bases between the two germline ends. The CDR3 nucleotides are TGCAGTGCTAGAGATAAAGGAAGCGGAGCATACAATGAGCAGTTCTTC. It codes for CSARDKGSGAYNEQFF.